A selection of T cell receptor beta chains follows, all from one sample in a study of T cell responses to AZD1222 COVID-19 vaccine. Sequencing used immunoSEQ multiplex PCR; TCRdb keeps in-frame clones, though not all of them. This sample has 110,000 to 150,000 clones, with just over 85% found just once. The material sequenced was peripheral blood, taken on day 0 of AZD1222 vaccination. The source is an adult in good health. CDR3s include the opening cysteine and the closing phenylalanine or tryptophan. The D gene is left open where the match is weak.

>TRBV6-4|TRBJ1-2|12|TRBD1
CASSRQGYGYTF
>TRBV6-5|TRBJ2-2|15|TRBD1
CASSYGDRFTGELFF
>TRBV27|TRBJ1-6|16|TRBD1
CASTNRGRRGNSPLHF
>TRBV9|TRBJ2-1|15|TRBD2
CASSRIGRAGNEQFF
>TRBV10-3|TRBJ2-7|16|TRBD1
CAISYTQGVRSYEQYF
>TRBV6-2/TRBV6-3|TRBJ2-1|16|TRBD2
CASRPLLAGLYNEQFF
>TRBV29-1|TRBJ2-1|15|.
CSVEGTPSSYNEQFF
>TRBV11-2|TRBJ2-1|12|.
CASSSTSYEQFF
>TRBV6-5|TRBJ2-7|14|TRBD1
CASRKVQGFDEQYF
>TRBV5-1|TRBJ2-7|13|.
CASSSGQTYEQYF
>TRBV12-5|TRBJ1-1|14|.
CASGPPEPNTEAFF
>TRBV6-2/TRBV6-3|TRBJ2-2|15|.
CASSSRETNTGELFF
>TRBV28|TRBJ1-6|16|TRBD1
CASSSVPGTGDSPLHF
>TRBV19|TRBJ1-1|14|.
CASRIQALVAEAFF
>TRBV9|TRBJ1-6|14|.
CASSSTDHNSPLHF
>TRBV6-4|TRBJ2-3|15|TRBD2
CASSETSGSGNTQYF
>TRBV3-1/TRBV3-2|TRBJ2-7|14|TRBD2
CASSLYSGRGEQYF
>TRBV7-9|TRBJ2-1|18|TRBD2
CASSLGGGTSGRYNEQFF
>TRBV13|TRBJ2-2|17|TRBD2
CASSPGLAGDRSGELFF
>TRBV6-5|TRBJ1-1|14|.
CASSPRGRSTEAFF
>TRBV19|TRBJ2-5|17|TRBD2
CASSRTSGRVGQETQYF
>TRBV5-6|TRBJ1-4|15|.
CASSSLGGTEEKLFF
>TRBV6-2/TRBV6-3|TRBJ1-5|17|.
CASSYSAWGGGGQPQHF
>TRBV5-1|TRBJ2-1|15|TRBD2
CASSAGLANYNEQFF
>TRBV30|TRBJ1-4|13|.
CAWESGLNEKLFF